This T cell receptor beta chain was captured by sequencing in a study of shared clonotypes between healthy human individuals. Sequenced by immunoSEQ multiplex PCR; TCRdb stores in-frame clones only, minus some. This sample has about 1.5 million clones; 95% to 99% occur once, and the top ten carry less than 0.55%. CDR1 is MGHRA, CDR2 YSYEKL, per germline. Between the trimmed V and J ends, which lost 4 bases and 8 bases, there was a span of 20 bases. The CDR3 totals 16 residues. The sequence was collected from a young man in good health. This chain joins TRBV4-1 and TRBJ1-4; the D gene is possibly TRBD1 (5 bases). Sequenced sample: naive CD4+ T cells sorted from blood. Subset defined: CD45RA+ positively selected. The CDR3 loop reads CASSPNIVEGREKLFF. CDR3 DNA sequence: TGCGCCAGCAGCCCCAACATCGTGGAGGGGAGGGAAAAACTGTTTTTT.